Listed below are T cell receptor beta chains from one sample, sequenced in a study of blood T cell repertoires in COVID-19. Some clones are missing from TCRdb's copy, which holds only in-frame ones; the method was immunoSEQ multiplex PCR. The sample lists 120,000 to 150,000 clones, about 82% occurring once. Sample: PBMCs or T cells enriched from blood (not recorded which). These receptors all come from a middle-aged woman who had recovered from COVID-19. Both conserved end residues are part of each CDR3. The order of the fields is clone size, V gene, J gene, D gene, CDR3 DNA, CDR3 protein. The D gene is left open where the match is weak. Expanded clones get a size class; other rows say once, few or many, or leave the size out.

clone size: NA; V gene: TRBV4-1; J gene: TRBJ2-1; D gene: TRBD2; CDR3 DNA: TGCGCCAGCAGCCAAGGCCATAGCGGGGGGACCTACAATGAGCAGTTCTTC; CDR3 protein: CASSQGHSGGTYNEQFF
clone size: NA; V gene: TRBV30; J gene: TRBJ2-7; D gene: NA; CDR3 DNA: TGTGCCTGGGCAATCGGGACAACCTACGAGCAGTACTTC; CDR3 protein: CAWAIGTTYEQYF
clone size: NA; V gene: TRBV25-1; J gene: TRBJ1-6; D gene: NA; CDR3 DNA: TGTGCCAGCAGTGAGAAGGCAGGGTATTCACCCCTCCACTTT; CDR3 protein: CASSEKAGYSPLHF
clone size: NA; V gene: TRBV5-1; J gene: TRBJ1-1; D gene: NA; CDR3 DNA: TGCGCCAGCAGCTTGGTTGGAGGACTGAACACTGAAGCTTTCTTT; CDR3 protein: CASSLVGGLNTEAFF
clone size: few; V gene: TRBV9; J gene: TRBJ2-2; D gene: TRBD1; CDR3 DNA: TGTGCCAGCAGCGCCTCCGGGACAGGGGCAGTCCCGGACACCGGGGAGCTGTTTTTT; CDR3 protein: CASSASGTGAVPDTGELFF
clone size: NA; V gene: TRBV4-1; J gene: TRBJ2-7; D gene: TRBD1; CDR3 DNA: TGCGCCAGCAGCCCCCTTTTGACAGGGGGATCCTACGAGCAGTACTTC; CDR3 protein: CASSPLLTGGSYEQYF
clone size: NA; V gene: TRBV5-6; J gene: TRBJ2-7; D gene: TRBD1; CDR3 DNA: TGTGCCAGCAGCTTAGGGGACAGCTCCTACGAGCAGTACTTC; CDR3 protein: CASSLGDSSYEQYF
clone size: NA; V gene: TRBV29-1; J gene: TRBJ2-3; D gene: TRBD1; CDR3 DNA: TGCAGCGTTGAAGCGGACAGGGGGGATCCGGATACGCAGTATTTT; CDR3 protein: CSVEADRGDPDTQYF
clone size: NA; V gene: TRBV2; J gene: TRBJ2-2; D gene: NA; CDR3 DNA: TGTGCCAGCAGCGGCGACAACGTAGACACCGGGGAGCTGTTTTTT; CDR3 protein: CASSGDNVDTGELFF
clone size: once; V gene: TRBV4-2; J gene: TRBJ1-1; D gene: NA; CDR3 DNA: TGTGCCAGCAGCCAGGGCAGGGGTTGGACTGAAGCTTTCTTT; CDR3 protein: CASSQGRGWTEAFF
clone size: once; V gene: TRBV5-4; J gene: TRBJ2-7; D gene: NA; CDR3 DNA: TGTGCCAGCACTAAAGAACGGGGGATCTTTTACGAGCAGTACTTC; CDR3 protein: CASTKERGIFYEQYF
clone size: few; V gene: TRBV3-1/TRBV3-2; J gene: TRBJ2-1; D gene: TRBD2; CDR3 DNA: TGTGCCAGCAGCCAAGAGGCGCTAGCGGGGGGCTCCTACAATGAGCAGTTCTTC; CDR3 protein: CASSQEALAGGSYNEQFF
clone size: NA; V gene: TRBV4-1; J gene: TRBJ2-3; D gene: NA; CDR3 DNA: TGCGCCAGCAGCCCGGCGGGCAGCCGCACAGATACGCAGTATTTT; CDR3 protein: CASSPAGSRTDTQYF
clone size: NA; V gene: TRBV15; J gene: TRBJ2-1; D gene: NA; CDR3 DNA: TGTGCCACCAGCAGAGATAGAGGAGTTTCGCAGTTCTTC; CDR3 protein: CATSRDRGVSQFF
clone size: NA; V gene: TRBV19; J gene: TRBJ2-3; D gene: TRBD2; CDR3 DNA: TGTGCCAGTAGTATCGCTACTAGCGGGGGGGCCCAAGATACGCAGTATTTT; CDR3 protein: CASSIATSGGAQDTQYF
clone size: NA; V gene: TRBV12-3/TRBV12-4; J gene: TRBJ1-5; D gene: NA; CDR3 DNA: TGTGCCTCCGGGGAGCCCAATCAGCCCCAGCATTTT; CDR3 protein: CASGEPNQPQHF
clone size: once; V gene: TRBV6-4; J gene: TRBJ1-2; D gene: TRBD1; CDR3 DNA: TGTGCCAGCAGGGGACAGCTCACTAACTATGGCTACACCTTC; CDR3 protein: CASRGQLTNYGYTF
clone size: once; V gene: TRBV5-1; J gene: TRBJ2-7; D gene: NA; CDR3 DNA: TGCGCCAGCAGCCCCTCTTCCGGAGGGGTCTACGAGCAGTACTTC; CDR3 protein: CASSPSSGGVYEQYF
clone size: NA; V gene: TRBV7-9; J gene: TRBJ2-1; D gene: TRBD2; CDR3 DNA: TGTGCCACCCCGGGGAGGGACCCCTACAATGAGCAGTTCTTC; CDR3 protein: CATPGRDPYNEQFF
clone size: NA; V gene: TRBV6-5; J gene: TRBJ1-4; D gene: NA; CDR3 DNA: TGTGCCAGCAGTTACGCGGGGGGCGACGAGGAAAAACTGTTTTTT; CDR3 protein: CASSYAGGDEEKLFF
clone size: NA; V gene: TRBV2; J gene: TRBJ2-3; D gene: NA; CDR3 DNA: TGTGCCAGTACAGGGTATAGCACAGATACGCAGTATTTT; CDR3 protein: CASTGYSTDTQYF
clone size: few; V gene: TRBV27; J gene: TRBJ1-5; D gene: NA; CDR3 DNA: TGTGCCAGCAGCCGAGCGGGGGCTGGGCAGCCCCAGCATTTT; CDR3 protein: CASSRAGAGQPQHF
clone size: NA; V gene: TRBV29-1; J gene: TRBJ2-1; D gene: TRBD2; CDR3 DNA: TGCAGCGTCCAGGGACTAGCGGTCTCCTACAATGAGCAGTTCTTC; CDR3 protein: CSVQGLAVSYNEQFF
clone size: NA; V gene: TRBV19; J gene: TRBJ1-1; D gene: NA; CDR3 DNA: TGTGCCAGTAGGGGGGGGCTAACTGAAGCTTTCTTT; CDR3 protein: CASRGGLTEAFF
clone size: once; V gene: TRBV18; J gene: TRBJ2-7; D gene: TRBD1; CDR3 DNA: TGTGCCAGCTCACCACCGTCAGGGGGTGGGGATCGTATTAACGAGCAGTACTTC; CDR3 protein: CASSPPSGGGDRINEQYF
clone size: NA; V gene: TRBV14; J gene: TRBJ2-2; D gene: TRBD1; CDR3 DNA: TGTGCCAGCAGCTTACAGGGGGCCGGGGAGCTGTTTTTT; CDR3 protein: CASSLQGAGELFF
clone size: NA; V gene: TRBV2; J gene: TRBJ2-5; D gene: TRBD2; CDR3 DNA: TGTGCCAGCAGTGAATGGGTAGCGGGAGGTAATCAAGAGACCCAGTACTTC; CDR3 protein: CASSEWVAGGNQETQYF
clone size: NA; V gene: TRBV29-1; J gene: TRBJ2-1; D gene: TRBD2; CDR3 DNA: TGCAGCGTGAACTCGGGGCGGGAGAGCTCCTACAATGAGCAGTTCTTC; CDR3 protein: CSVNSGRESSYNEQFF
clone size: NA; V gene: TRBV5-1; J gene: TRBJ2-7; D gene: TRBD1; CDR3 DNA: TGCGCCAGCAGCCCACAGGGGTTGGGGAACGAGCAGTACTTC; CDR3 protein: CASSPQGLGNEQYF
clone size: NA; V gene: TRBV29-1; J gene: TRBJ1-2; D gene: NA; CDR3 DNA: TGCAGCGTTGAACTCGGCGGCCAGACAGATGGCTACACCTTC; CDR3 protein: CSVELGGQTDGYTF
clone size: once; V gene: TRBV9; J gene: TRBJ2-1; D gene: TRBD2; CDR3 DNA: TGTGCCAGCAGCGTAGGGGGAGGGCTCACCTACAATGAGCAGTTCTTC; CDR3 protein: CASSVGGGLTYNEQFF
clone size: NA; V gene: TRBV10-1; J gene: TRBJ1-6; D gene: NA; CDR3 DNA: TGCGCCAGCACCAAGGTCACAGGGAAGAGATTTAGATCACCCCTCCACTTT; CDR3 protein: CASTKVTGKRFRSPLHF
clone size: few; V gene: TRBV29-1; J gene: TRBJ2-1; D gene: NA; CDR3 DNA: TGCCAAGCGGCTGACAATGAGCAGTTCTTC; CDR3 protein: CQAADNEQFF
clone size: NA; V gene: TRBV7-8; J gene: TRBJ2-1; D gene: NA; CDR3 DNA: TGTGCCAGCAGCTTATTCAGGGTAGGGGAGCAGTTCTTC; CDR3 protein: CASSLFRVGEQFF
clone size: NA; V gene: TRBV9; J gene: TRBJ2-7; D gene: TRBD2; CDR3 DNA: TGTGCCAGCAGCGTAGGGACTAGCGGGGAAAGCTCCTACGAGCAGTACTTC; CDR3 protein: CASSVGTSGESSYEQYF
clone size: NA; V gene: TRBV2; J gene: TRBJ1-6; D gene: NA; CDR3 DNA: TGTGCCAGCAGTGAACTCCGGGGGTCGGATTCACCCCTCCACTTT; CDR3 protein: CASSELRGSDSPLHF
clone size: NA; V gene: TRBV5-1; J gene: TRBJ1-4; D gene: NA; CDR3 DNA: TGCGCCAGCGCTTTGGCCTCTAATGAAAAACTGTTTTTT; CDR3 protein: CASALASNEKLFF
clone size: NA; V gene: TRBV3-1/TRBV3-2; J gene: TRBJ1-1; D gene: NA; CDR3 DNA: TGTGCCAGCAGCATGACATCGATGAACACTGAAGCTTTCTTT; CDR3 protein: CASSMTSMNTEAFF
clone size: once; V gene: TRBV5-6; J gene: TRBJ1-4; D gene: NA; CDR3 DNA: TGTGCCAGCAGCCTCTTATCGGGGGATCGTGCGGAAAAACTGTTTTTT; CDR3 protein: CASSLLSGDRAEKLFF
clone size: few; V gene: TRBV4-2; J gene: TRBJ2-7; D gene: TRBD2; CDR3 DNA: TGTGCCAGCAGCCAGTCATCCGGGACTAACTACGAGCAGTACTTC; CDR3 protein: CASSQSSGTNYEQYF
clone size: NA; V gene: TRBV28; J gene: TRBJ1-6; D gene: NA; CDR3 DNA: TGTGCCAGCAGTTTGCCCCAGTTAGCGCCCCCCCTCCACTTT; CDR3 protein: CASSLPQLAPPLHF
clone size: NA; V gene: TRBV5-1; J gene: TRBJ1-2; D gene: NA; CDR3 DNA: TGCGCCAGCAGCTTGGTGCAGGGCGCGGAAGGCTACACCTTC; CDR3 protein: CASSLVQGAEGYTF
clone size: NA; V gene: TRBV3-1/TRBV3-2; J gene: TRBJ1-4; D gene: NA; CDR3 DNA: TGTGCCAGCAGCCAAAGTCGAACAGGGAGGGCAACTAATGAAAAACTGTTTTTT; CDR3 protein: CASSQSRTGRATNEKLFF
clone size: NA; V gene: TRBV3-1/TRBV3-2; J gene: TRBJ2-1; D gene: TRBD2; CDR3 DNA: TGTGCCAGCAGCCAAGAGATAGCGGGAGGACGGGAGCAGTTCTTC; CDR3 protein: CASSQEIAGGREQFF
clone size: NA; V gene: TRBV27; J gene: TRBJ1-2; D gene: NA; CDR3 DNA: TGTGCCAGCGCGCGGGCCGAATCATACTATGGCTACACCTTC; CDR3 protein: CASARAESYYGYTF
clone size: NA; V gene: TRBV4-2; J gene: TRBJ2-1; D gene: TRBD2; CDR3 DNA: TGTGCCAGCAGCCAAGTGAGCGGGGATTACAATGAGCAGTTCTTC; CDR3 protein: CASSQVSGDYNEQFF
clone size: NA; V gene: TRBV9; J gene: TRBJ2-1; D gene: TRBD1; CDR3 DNA: TGTGCCAGCAGCGTAGGGGGTGGGACAGGCCGGCGAAATGAGCAGTTCTTC; CDR3 protein: CASSVGGGTGRRNEQFF
clone size: NA; V gene: TRBV7-8; J gene: TRBJ2-1; D gene: NA; CDR3 DNA: TGTGCCAGCAGCTTAGTTATCCATGAGCAGTTCTTC; CDR3 protein: CASSLVIHEQFF
clone size: few; V gene: TRBV4-1; J gene: TRBJ1-2; D gene: NA; CDR3 DNA: TGCGCCAGCAGCCAAGATTCCCGGGGGTACGTTTATGGCTACACCTTC; CDR3 protein: CASSQDSRGYVYGYTF
clone size: NA; V gene: TRBV9; J gene: TRBJ2-2; D gene: TRBD2; CDR3 DNA: TGTGCCAGCAGCGTGGATTGGGGAGGGACCGGGGAGCTGTTTTTT; CDR3 protein: CASSVDWGGTGELFF
clone size: NA; V gene: TRBV29-1; J gene: TRBJ1-2; D gene: TRBD1; CDR3 DNA: TGCAGCGTTGACCCCAGGGGGGACGGCTACACCTTC; CDR3 protein: CSVDPRGDGYTF
clone size: NA; V gene: TRBV28; J gene: TRBJ1-3; D gene: NA; CDR3 DNA: TGTGCCAGCAGTTTCAACTCTGGAAACACCATATATTTT; CDR3 protein: CASSFNSGNTIYF
clone size: once; V gene: TRBV4-1; J gene: TRBJ1-2; D gene: NA; CDR3 DNA: TGCGCCAGCAGCCAAGTCGCCAGGGAGGGTGGATACACCTTC; CDR3 protein: CASSQVAREGGYTF
clone size: NA; V gene: TRBV27; J gene: TRBJ1-2; D gene: NA; CDR3 DNA: TGTGCCAGCAGTCCCCACGGGGTATCCTCCTATGGCTACACCTTC; CDR3 protein: CASSPHGVSSYGYTF
clone size: once; V gene: TRBV5-1; J gene: TRBJ2-7; D gene: TRBD2; CDR3 DNA: TGCGCCAGCAGCTCTAGCGGGACGAGCTACGAGCAGTACTTC; CDR3 protein: CASSSSGTSYEQYF
clone size: few; V gene: TRBV29-1; J gene: TRBJ1-1; D gene: TRBD1; CDR3 DNA: TGCAGCGTTCGACAGGGGGTCGGCACTGAAGCTTTCTTT; CDR3 protein: CSVRQGVGTEAFF
clone size: NA; V gene: TRBV30; J gene: TRBJ1-1; D gene: NA; CDR3 DNA: TGTGCCTGGAGAGAGGGGGTCACTGAAGCTTTCTTT; CDR3 protein: CAWREGVTEAFF
clone size: NA; V gene: TRBV3-1/TRBV3-2; J gene: TRBJ2-7; D gene: NA; CDR3 DNA: TGTGCCAGCAGCCAAGGTCCGGGAGCAGGCTCCGAGCAGTACTTC; CDR3 protein: CASSQGPGAGSEQYF
clone size: NA; V gene: TRBV4-1; J gene: TRBJ1-1; D gene: TRBD1; CDR3 DNA: TGCGCCAGCAGCCAAGAGGGGACAGGGAGGAACACTGAAGCTTTCTTT; CDR3 protein: CASSQEGTGRNTEAFF
clone size: few; V gene: TRBV5-4; J gene: TRBJ1-5; D gene: NA; CDR3 DNA: TGTGCCAGCAGCCTTTGGGGGGGCAGTCAGCCCCAGCATTTT; CDR3 protein: CASSLWGGSQPQHF